In its sample, the clone carrying this TCR beta chain was seen many times. Its antigen is currently unknown. From the 5' RACE reads, TCRdb called clonotypes with MiXCR, one entry per CDR3 protein. The data contain under 30,000 distinct CDR3 sequences, roughly 4.5% of them singletons. These data originate in a study of spatial heterogeneity in lung cancer. Study summary: Alpha-chain sequences were detected in numbers that were consistently lower than beta-chain sequences. Within raw reads, each unique TCR and UMI combination appeared on average more than ten times. Study observations and caveats: Compared with follow-up, resection was when ubiquitous expanded tumor TCRs appeared in blood more.

Time point noted: sample taken at primary tumor resection. In each case, whole RNA from tumor, nontumor lung or frozen PBMC was sequenced unsorted. The donors comprised 60 to 80 untreated early-stage non-small cell lung cancer patients. Germline trimming cut 0 bases from V and 5 bases from J; bases unmatched to any gene: 9. The germline V gene encodes CDR1 SGHKS and CDR2 YYEKEE (reference sequence). CDR3 length: 17 residues. Sequenced here: PBMCs, sampled at surgery. The chain joins TRBV5-5 to TRBJ2-4; 9 bases align to TRBD2. The sequence was obtained from a male donor with early-stage non-small cell lung cancer. CDR3 DNA sequence: TGTGCCAGCAGCTTGGTGGGCCTAGCGGGGTTGGAAAACATTCAGTACTTC. It encodes CASSLVGLAGLENIQYF.